This T cell receptor beta chain was sequenced during a study of T cell clusters in autoimmune cytopenias. Study-wide findings and caveats: Compared with active autoimmune hepatitis patients, healthy donors showed around 3-fold more exclusive TRB clusters. TRB repertoire shifts in secondary cytopenia and chronic lymphocytic leukemia mostly reflected lymphoma, not autoimmunity.

In the case of this clonotype: Its cognate antigen is unknown.

TRB was amplified by touch-down multiplex PCR, primer pools A and B combined. Following a re-call of the multiplex PCR reads, TCRdb has one entry per CDR3 protein and lacks DNA. The sample shows several thousand distinct CDR3 sequences, and around 23% sits with its ten largest clones. TRB was amplified from 250 ng of peripheral blood genomic DNA per sample. CDR1 is MNHEY, CDR2 SVGAGI, per germline. The CDR3 extends over 12 amino acids. The chain links TRBV6-5 to TRBJ1-1. The TCR originated in a human donor with an autoimmune cytopenia or autoimmune hepatitis (not recorded which). The material sequenced was peripheral blood. The CDR3 sequence is CASSEVTFEAFF.